This record concerns one TCR beta chain sequence. The target antigen is unknown. These data are taken from a study of CD8 T cells in ankylosing spondylitis. Study-level findings and limits: Typical of ankylosing spondylitis blood, it appeared, was a TCR beta motif of 7 or 8 highly homologous variants. According to the report, clones linked to the disease were significantly enriched in matched synovial fluid samples taken from ankylosing spondylitis patients.

The CDR3 is made up of 14 amino acids. Germline V gives CDR1 DFQATT, CDR2 SNEGSKA (reference sequence). Trimming shortened V by 2 bases and J by 0 bases, and 9 bases separated the two germline ends. With molecular barcodes, quantitative 5'-RACE was used to make the TCR beta libraries. MiXCR, applied by TCRdb to the 5' RACE reads, yields one record per CDR3 protein. The sample comprises about 540,000 distinct CDR3 sequences, about an eighth of which are singletons, and approximately 6.2% rests with the top ten. This chain uses TRBV20-1 with TRBJ2-3; D uncertain. The TCR originated in a male donor with ankylosing spondylitis. The sequenced sample consisted of blood, either unsorted or a sorted T cell fraction (not recorded which). CDR3 loop: CSARPGGSTDTQYF. For the CDR3, the DNA is TGCAGTGCTAGACCCGGCGGTAGCACAGATACGCAGTATTTT.